The 16 T cell receptor beta chains given below trace back to one sample, sequenced in a study of cytomegalovirus exposure and HLA in healthy donors. It was with 60 Vbeta and 13 Jbeta primers that the PCR ran. Using immunoSEQ multiplex PCR, the repertoire was profiled, and TCRdb retains in-frame clones only, with some absent. The sample shows 100,000 to 150,000 clones, about 73% of them seen only once. The sample taken for sequencing was PBMCs. The receptors here all came from a woman in her thirties or forties in good health and CMV-seronegative.

V usage is TRBV5-4 and J usage is TRBJ2-3; the match to TRBD2 covers 9 bases. Germline loops: CDR1 SGHNT, CDR2 YYREEE (reference sequence). This CDR3 has 16 amino acids. The V and J ends lost 0 bases and 8 bases, in that order; junction bases with no gene match: 10. CDR3 amino acids: CASSLAGGRALATQYF. As DNA, the CDR3 is TGTGCCAGCAGCTTGGCTGGCGGGAGGGCCCTAGCTACGCAGTATTTT.

The chain has TRBV7-9 and TRBJ1-6; D is ambiguous. The CDR3 has 12 residues. The V gene's germline CDR1 is SEHNR and CDR2 FQNEAQ (reference sequence). V was trimmed by 1 base and J by 9 bases, leaving 4 bases between them. CDR3 nucleotides: TGTGCCAGCAGCTTAGTCGGTTCACCCCTCCACTTT. Translating it yields CASSLVGSPLHF.

This clone has a handful of counts. In DNA form, the CDR3 reads TGTGCCAGCAGTTTACTCGGCTACGAGCAGTACTTC. This gives the protein CASSLLGYEQYF. The chain joins TRBV28 to TRBJ2-7; D uncertain. Trimming shortened V by 2 bases and J by 3 bases, and 5 bases separated the two germline ends. The CDR3 length is 12 residues. Germline V gene sequence: CDR1 MDHEN, CDR2 SYDVKM.

V and J are TRBV4-2 and TRBJ1-4; a weak D match, TRBD1 (6 bases). The ends were cut back, 1 base at V and 7 bases at J, with 19 bases in the middle. This CDR3 comprises 17 residues. Germline CDR1 is LGHNA and CDR2 is YNFKEQ. CDR3 bases: TGTGCCAGCAGCCAAGCTCCTGCGGGGGGGCTGGGTGAAAAACTGTTTTTT. This translates into CASSQAPAGGLGEKLFF.

V gene TRBV13 combines with J gene TRBJ1-3; tentative D call: TRBD1 (5 bases). CDR3 size: 15 residues. V was clipped by 5 bases and J by 0 bases, with 11 bases between them. Per germline, CDR1 PRHDT and CDR2 FYEKMQ (reference sequence). CDR3 sequence (DNA): TGTGCCAGCAGCGAAGACAGCTACTCTGGAAACACCATATATTTT. It codes for CASSEDSYSGNTIYF.

This chain links TRBV27 with TRBJ1-1; 8 positions agree with TRBD1. The germline gives CDR1 MNHEY, CDR2 SMNVEV (reference sequence). Germline trimming cut 4 bases from V and 4 bases from J; bases unmatched to any gene: 5. The CDR3 loop spans 14 amino acids. The CDR3 here is CASSSKDRATEAFF. CDR3 nucleotide sequence: TGTGCCAGCAGTTCGAAGGACAGGGCCACTGAAGCTTTCTTT.

The V gene is TRBV18, the J gene TRBJ2-1, with D perhaps matching TRBD1 (5 bases). The CDR3 is made up of 14 amino acids. Germline CDR1 reads KGHSH; CDR2 reads LQKENI. Between the trimmed V and J ends, which lost 2 bases and 4 bases, there was a span of 9 bases. Here the CDR3 DNA reads TGTGCCAGCTCACCAGTAGGACAATACAATGAGCAGTTCTTC. Protein sequence: CASSPVGQYNEQFF.

The V gene is TRBV7-9, the J gene TRBJ2-7; tentative D call: TRBD2 (6 bases). Germline V gene lookup returns CDR1 SEHNR and CDR2 FQNEAQ (reference sequence). V lost 5 bases and J 7 bases, leaving 21 bases between the germline ends. The CDR3 is 15 amino acids. The CDR3, as DNA: TGTGCCAGCAGCAGTGGCTGGGGGAGGCCGGGTGAGCAGTACTTC. Amino acids: CASSSGWGRPGEQYF.

This chain connects TRBV25-1 to TRBJ2-2, with 10 bases fitting TRBD1. This CDR3 contains 14 residues. Germline loops: CDR1 MGHDK, CDR2 SYGVNS. V was clipped by 8 bases and J by 8 bases; unmatched bases: 8. CDR3 sequence: CASRRQGAGGELFF. Here the CDR3 DNA reads TGTGCCAGCCGAAGACAGGGGGCAGGGGGGGAGCTGTTTTTT.

In this sample, this clone turned up a few times. The chain links TRBV19 to TRBJ1-5, with a weak D call TRBD1 (5 bases). The CDR3 runs 13 residues. Germline CDR1 reads LNHDA; CDR2 reads SQIVND (reference sequence). Trimming cost V 4 bases and J 5 bases, with 9 bases left between them. The CDR3 sequence is CASSSQGDQPQHF. CDR3 coding DNA: TGTGCCAGTAGTAGCCAGGGCGATCAGCCCCAGCATTTT.

The rearrangement joins TRBV5-6 to TRBJ2-1; D remains unclear. Trimming took 4 bases from V and 7 from J, leaving 12 bases between them. Germline values: CDR1 SGHDT, CDR2 YYEEEE. This CDR3 is built from 13 residues. The CDR3 nucleotides are TGTGCCAGCAGCGCGTCGGTTATGAATGAGCAGTTCTTC. Protein product: CASSASVMNEQFF.

The chain couples TRBV7-2 to TRBJ2-7; D is uncertain. Germline V gene sequence: CDR1 SGHTA, CDR2 FQGNSA. Trimming shortened V by 1 base and J by 4 bases, and 8 bases separated the two germline ends. CDR3 length: 13 amino acids. CDR3 sequence reads: CASSLGAGYEQYF. The DNA of the CDR3 is TGTGCCAGCAGCTTAGGGGCTGGATACGAGCAGTACTTC.

V and J are TRBV5-1 and TRBJ2-5; 9 nucleotides match TRBD1. CDR3 length: 15 amino acids. Germline CDR1 is SGHRS and CDR2 is YFSETQ. Losses at the gene ends were 4 bases for V and 5 bases for J; bases not matched to a gene: 9. The DNA of the CDR3 is TGCGCCAGCAGCCAGGGGGGGACAGGGAGGGAGACCCAGTACTTC. Amino acids: CASSQGGTGRETQYF.

V is TRBV19 and J is TRBJ2-7; 8 nucleotides align to TRBD1. J gave up 3 bases and V 4 bases, and 8 bases lay outside the gene matches. Germline V gives CDR1 LNHDA, CDR2 SQIVND (reference sequence). The CDR3 is 15 amino acids. DNA of the CDR3: TGTGCCAGTAGTACACAGGGGGGTGCCAGCTACGAGCAGTACTTC. Translated, it gives CASSTQGGASYEQYF. Looking up the rest from reference TRBV19 and TRBJ2-7 gives the full variable domain: DGGITQSPKYLFRKEGQNVTLSCEQNLNHDAMYWYRQDPGQGLRLIYYSQIVNDFQKGDIAEGYSVSREKKESFPLTVTSAQKNPTAFYLCASSTQGGASYEQYFGPGTRLTVT.

Turning to this clone: Germline and junction disagree at one end, which may indicate a read error. The chain has TRBV7-6 and TRBJ2-1, with TRBD1 matching over 10 bases. Germline values: CDR1 SGHVS, CDR2 FNYEAQ. The CDR3 length is 16 residues. The CDR3 nucleotides are TGTGCCAGCAGCCAAGGACAGGGGGTCGTCTACAATGAGCAGCTCTTC. It specifies CASSQGQGVVYNEQLF.

The V gene is TRBV5-1, the J gene TRBJ1-1, with 7 positions matching TRBD1. Germline CDR1 and CDR2: SGHRS and YFSETQ. J lost 10 bases, V lost 4 bases, and 10 bases had no gene match. The CDR3 extends over 13 amino acids. The DNA of the CDR3 is TGCGCCAGCAGCCCGGACAGGCCAATTACAGCTTTCTTT. Amino acid sequence: CASSPDRPITAFF. Full variable domain (rest looked up from reference TRBV5-1 and TRBJ1-1): KAGVTQTPRYLIKTRGQQVTLSCSPISGHRSVSWYQQTPGQGLQFLFEYFSETQRNKGNFPGRFSGRQFSNSRSEMNVSTLELGDSALYLCASSPDRPITAFFGQGTRLTVV.